This T cell receptor (beta chain) was found in a study of T cells in Graves' hyperthyroidism and ophthalmopathy. Exclusion followed for patients with uncontrolled infection, other autoimmune disease, pregnancy or lactation. Each diagnosis was grounded in clinical symptoms, serum thyroxine and TRAb, thyroid ultrasound, and orbital computed tomography. TCR beta CDR3 sequences were amplified from RNA transcripts. An initial round of RT-PCR targeting the TCR CDR3 relied on the HTBI primer set. TCRdb ran MiXCR on the multiplex PCR reads and lists one entry per CDR3 protein. The table shows hundreds of thousands of distinct CDR3 sequences, with 11% to 15% occurring only once. This clonotype was observed at least ten times. Antigen unknown. General study points: Most thyroid-expanded clonotypes above 0.001 were also found in blood. The model predicted ophthalmopathy a median around 6.5 months before onset.

This CDR3 comprises 14 residues. Germline V gene sequence: CDR1 SGHTS, CDR2 YDEGEE. V lost 4 bases, J lost 5 bases, and 15 bases lay in between. The TCR comes from a woman aged 18-29 years with Graves' hyperthyroidism. Specimen: blood. This sequence joins TRBV5-8 and TRBJ2-5, with D possibly being TRBD2 (6 bases). CDR3 DNA sequence: TGTGCCAGCAGCACCTGGGACTCCCAGGAGACCCAGTACTTC. It is translated as CASSTWDSQETQYF.